The 17 T cell receptor beta chains below were found in one sample sequenced in a study of shared clonotypes between healthy human individuals. CD8 cells regarded as naive lacked CD45RO, were positively chosen for CCR7, and omitted terminally differentiated effector memory CD45RA+ cells. Repertoires were generated with immunoSEQ multiplex PCR, while TCRdb's copy carries only in-frame clones and drops some. The repertoire holds over 2,000,000 clones, with around 95% as singletons. What was sequenced was naive CD8+ T cells from PBMCs. The source is a man aged 18 to 30 in good health. Some clones in this sample may be carry-over from other donors' samples.

In nucleotides, the CDR3 is TGTGCCAGCAGCTTGCTGCGCGGGACTAACACAGATACGCAGTATTTT. This translates into CASSLLRGTNTDTQYF. The chain is built from TRBV7-9 and TRBJ2-3, with 7 nucleotides matching TRBD2. Germline V gene data show CDR1 as SEHNR and CDR2 as FQNEAQ (reference sequence). There are 16 residues in the CDR3. The junction had 8 bases not matched to a gene; V was cut back by 3 bases and J by 2 bases. Looking up the rest from reference TRBV7-9 and TRBJ2-3 gives the full variable domain: DTGVSQNPRHKITKRGQNVTFRCDPISEHNRLYWYRQTLGQGPEFLTYFQNEAQLEKSRLLSDRFSAERPKGSFSTLEIQRTEQGDSAMYLCASSLLRGTNTDTQYFGPGTRLTVL.

V is TRBV18 and J is TRBJ2-7; D is undetermined. The CDR3 loop spans 15 amino acids. The V gene lost 2 bases and the J gene lost 6 bases, with 17 bases spanning the gap. Germline values: CDR1 KGHSH, CDR2 LQKENI. The CDR3 is CASSPVPPPYFEQYF. Here the CDR3 DNA reads TGTGCCAGCTCACCAGTCCCTCCCCCGTATTTCGAGCAGTACTTC.

The chain combines TRBV10-3 with TRBJ1-4; TRBD1 might be the D (5 bases). Trimming pared 0 bases from V and 8 bases from J, leaving 10 bases between. There are 14 residues in the CDR3. Germline V gives CDR1 ENHRY, CDR2 SYGVKD. The CDR3 DNA reads TGTGCCATCAGTGAGTCAAGGGGATTCGAAAAACTGTTTTTT. Residues: CAISESRGFEKLFF.

This chain joins TRBV18 and TRBJ2-5, with D tentatively TRBD2 (6 bases). V dropped 8 bases and J dropped 1 base, with 11 bases sitting between them. CDR1 and CDR2 from the germline V gene are KGHSH and LQKENI. CDR3 length equals 13 residues. The CDR3 coding sequence is TGTGCCAGCCGGGTACTAGCCCAAGAGACCCAGTACTTC. Amino acid sequence: CASRVLAQETQYF. The full variable domain, rest sourced from reference TRBV18 and TRBJ2-5, is NAGVMQNPRHLVRRRGQEARLRCSPMKGHSHVYWYRQLPEEGLKFMVYLQKENIIDESGMPKERFSAEFPKEGPSILRIQQVVRGDSAAYFCASRVLAQETQYFGPGTRLLVL.

This clone is a singleton in its sample. V gene TRBV28 combines with J gene TRBJ2-5; no firm D call. This CDR3 spans 14 amino acids. Trimming left V 5 bases short and J 2 bases short, with 12 bases between. The germline V gene encodes CDR1 MDHEN and CDR2 SYDVKM. The CDR3 protein is CASSPTTPQETQYF. In nucleotides, the CDR3 is TGTGCCAGCAGTCCAACGACACCTCAAGAGACCCAGTACTTC.

The CDR3 loop is CASSSRESPDTQYF. As DNA, the CDR3 is TGTGCCAGCAGCTCCCGGGAGAGCCCAGATACGCAGTATTTT. This chain connects TRBV7-9 to TRBJ2-3; TRBD2 might be the D (6 bases). CDR1 is SEHNR, CDR2 FQNEAQ, per germline (reference sequence). CDR3 length: 14 amino acids. V was cut by 4 bases and J by 4 bases, with 12 bases left in between.

The V gene is TRBV27, the J gene TRBJ1-1; no definite D call. Germline-derived CDR1 and CDR2 are MNHEY and SMNVEV (reference sequence). The CDR3 contains 14 residues. Trimming cost V 2 bases and J 0 bases, with 7 bases left between them. Here the CDR3 DNA reads TGTGCCAGCAGTTTAAACAGCATGAACACTGAAGCTTTCTTT. This encodes CASSLNSMNTEAFF.

Comment on this clone: This may be a read error, as it is one base from a much larger clone. The chain uses TRBV4-2 and TRBJ2-1; the match to TRBD1 covers 7 bases. Trimming cost V 0 bases and J 4 bases; bases outside gene matches: 3. The CDR3 totals 15 residues. Germline assignment: CDR1 LGHNA and CDR2 YNFKEQ. In DNA form, the CDR3 reads TGTGCCAGCAGCCAAGACGGGACAGTATACAATGAGCAGTTCTTC. As protein: CASSQDGTVYNEQFF.

As to this clone: The same CDR3 can be traced to other DNA sequences in this sample. The V gene is TRBV5-4, the J gene TRBJ2-7; the D gene could be TRBD1 or TRBD2 (6 bases each). Germline values: CDR1 SGHNT, CDR2 YYREEE (reference sequence). V was cut by 2 bases and J by 2 bases, with 8 bases left in between. The CDR3 is 13 amino acids. CDR3 in amino acids: CASSLRGAYEQYF. As DNA, the CDR3 is TGTGCCAGCAGCTTAAGGGGGGCCTACGAGCAGTACTTC.

The table lists this clone with a few counts. V usage is TRBV7-9 and J usage is TRBJ1-1; no firm D call. The CDR3 has 10 residues. V shed 3 bases and J shed 12 bases, with 8 bases lying between them. Germline assignment: CDR1 SEHNR and CDR2 FQNEAQ (reference sequence). The CDR3 DNA sequence: TGTGCCAGCAGCTTCGATCCCCCTTTCTTT. Amino acid sequence: CASSFDPPFF.

On this clone: Other DNA variants within this sample encode the same CDR3. This chain uses TRBV5-6 with TRBJ2-7; D remains ambiguous. This CDR3 region has 12 residues. The germline gives CDR1 SGHDT, CDR2 YYEEEE. V shed 1 base and J shed 2 bases, with 4 bases lying between them. CDR3 residues: CASSLSPYEQYF. The CDR3 coding sequence is TGTGCCAGCAGCTTGTCTCCCTACGAGCAGTACTTC.

The chain recombines TRBV13 with TRBJ2-1; 7 bases are a match to TRBD1. Germline assignment: CDR1 PRHDT and CDR2 FYEKMQ (reference sequence). After removal of 3 bases from V and 2 bases from J, the junction contained 4 bases not matched to a gene. The CDR3 length is 15 residues. Here the CDR3 DNA reads TGTGCCAGCAGCTTCACGGGACAGCCCTACAATGAGCAGTTCTTC. It yields the protein CASSFTGQPYNEQFF.

The genes are TRBV11-2 and TRBJ2-7; no reliable D call. V shed 1 base and J shed 2 bases, with 12 bases lying between them. Germline assignment: CDR1 SGHAT and CDR2 FQNNGV. This CDR3 has 15 residues. The CDR3 here is CASSLGQSNPYEQYF. CDR3 in DNA: TGTGCCAGCAGCTTAGGCCAGAGTAACCCCTACGAGCAGTACTTC.

The chain employs TRBV11-2 and TRBJ2-7; no reliable D call. Germline CDR1 is SGHAT and CDR2 is FQNNGV. Trimming took 3 bases from V and 1 from J, leaving 13 bases between them. The CDR3 extends over 15 amino acids. The CDR3 spells CASSFWFKGSYEQYF. The CDR3 region has the DNA TGTGCCAGCAGCTTCTGGTTTAAAGGGTCCTACGAGCAGTACTTC. Full variable domain (missing parts from reference TRBV11-2 and TRBJ2-7): EAGVAQSPRYKIIEKRQSVAFWCNPISGHATLYWYQQILGQGPKLLIQFQNNGVVDDSQLPKDRFSAERLKGVDSTLKIQPAKLEDSAVYLCASSFWFKGSYEQYFGPGTRLTVT.

The chain is built from TRBV7-3 and TRBJ2-1; TRBD1 aligns across 7 bases. V dropped 5 bases and J dropped 9; count of bases not matched to a gene: 7. Germline-derived CDR1 and CDR2 are SGHTA and FQGTGA. This CDR3 has 13 residues. CDR3 loop: CASSIGGSTEQFF. CDR3 DNA: TGTGCCAGCAGCATAGGGGGCTCTACTGAGCAGTTCTTC.

The chain combines TRBV7-9 with TRBJ1-2; D is uncertain. The CDR3 is 15 amino acids. Germline CDR1 SEHNR, CDR2 FQNEAQ (reference sequence). Trimming shortened V by 3 bases and J by 8 bases, and 19 bases separated the two germline ends. The CDR3: CASSFSHPGPAGYTF. In DNA form, the CDR3 reads TGTGCCAGCAGCTTCTCCCATCCCGGTCCCGCGGGCTACACCTTC.

The V gene is TRBV7-8, the J gene TRBJ2-5; perhaps TRBD2 as D (5 bases). Deletions cut 5 bases from V and 5 bases from J, with 15 bases between. CDR1 SGHVS and CDR2 FQNEAQ come from the germline V gene. The length of the CDR3 is 14 residues. CDR3 in amino acids: CASSPIDRGETQYF. CDR3 bases: TGTGCCAGCAGCCCCATCGACCGAGGGGAGACCCAGTACTTC. The full variable domain, in which reference TRBV7-8 and TRBJ2-5 provide the parts outside the CDR3, is GAGVSQSPRYKVAKRGQDVALRCDPISGHVSLFWYQQALGQGPEFLTYFQNEAQLDKSGLPSDRFFAERPEGSVSTLKIQRTQQEDSAVYLCASSPIDRGETQYFGPGTRLLVL.